This record concerns one T cell receptor (beta chain) sequence. As yet, its antigen is unknown. Germline V gene lookup returns CDR1 MDHEN and CDR2 SYDVKM. J was trimmed by 3 bases and V by 7 bases; bases with no gene match: 2. The CDR3 is made up of 13 amino acids. A second PCR of roughly 6 to 12 cycles used a sample-barcoded 5' primer and a J-beta primer mix. From the 5' RACE reads, TCRdb called clonotypes with MiXCR, one entry per CDR3 protein. The sample lists about 680,000 distinct CDR3 sequences, 45% to 50% occurring once. This sample is drawn from a study of blood T cells in healthy people across ages. Study-level results: A roughly linear age-dependent decrease characterized TCR beta diversity per million T cells. Higher diversity and more naive CD4+ cells were features of long-lived donors, compared to aged donors.

The sequencing input was blood. The receptor's source is a woman aged 60-75 years in good health. The chain carries TRBV28 and TRBJ2-1; 8 bases are a match to TRBD2. The CDR3: CASTAGDYNEQFF. The CDR3, as DNA: TGTGCCAGCACAGCGGGAGACTACAATGAGCAGTTCTTC.